This record looks at one TCR gamma chain sequence and its context. This clone was picked up a small number of times. Its antigen specificity is not known. No clone much larger than this one lies a single base away; base qualities are absent. Library preparation used RT-PCR. For sequencing, an Illumina MiSeq was employed. TCRdb called clones anew from the public reads via CATT; matching DNA rows were later pooled. Counted in this sample were roughly 980 gamma-chain clones; around a quarter of them appeared once. The top ten hold more than 40% of the sample. This sample was taken from a study of gamma-delta T cells after stem cell transplantation (dated by TCRdb to the mid-2010s). As encoded in the germline V gene, CDR1 is EGSNGY while CDR2 is YDSYNSKV. Including the terminal cysteine and phenylalanine, the CDR3 comprises 14 residues. Only the CDR3 portion is preserved as DNA: 42 bases, with reading frame beginning at the first base. The junction shows trimming of 1 base on V and 7 bases on J, and the gene matches do not reach 10 bases of it.

The sequence is built from TRGV2 and TRGJ1 or TRGJ2. Because TCRdb records no J gene, it was assigned here through a match of the DNA to germline. This TCR was sampled from a human donor. It is not recorded whose cells these are; they may come from a transplant donor. Sequenced: gamma-delta T cells. The DNA sequence is as follows: TGTGCCACCTGGGACGGCGGAGGGGAATATAAGAAACTCTTT. The translation is CATWDGGGEYKKLF.